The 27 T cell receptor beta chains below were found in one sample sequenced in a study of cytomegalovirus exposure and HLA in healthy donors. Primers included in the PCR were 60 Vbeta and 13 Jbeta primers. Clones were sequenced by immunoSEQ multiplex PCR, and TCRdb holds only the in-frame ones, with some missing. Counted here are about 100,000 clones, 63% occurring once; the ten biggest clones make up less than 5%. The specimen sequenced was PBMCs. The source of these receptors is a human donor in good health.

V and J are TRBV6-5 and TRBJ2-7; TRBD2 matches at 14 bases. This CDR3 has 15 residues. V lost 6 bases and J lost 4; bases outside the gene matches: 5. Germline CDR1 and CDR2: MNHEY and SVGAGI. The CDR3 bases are TGTGCCAGCAGCTCGGGACTAGCGGGAGCTTACGAGCAGTACTTC. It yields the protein CASSSGLAGAYEQYF.

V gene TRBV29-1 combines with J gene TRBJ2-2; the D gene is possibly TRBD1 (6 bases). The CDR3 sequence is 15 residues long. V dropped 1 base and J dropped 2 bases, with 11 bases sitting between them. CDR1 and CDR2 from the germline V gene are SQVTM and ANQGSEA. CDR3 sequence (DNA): TGCAGCGTTGAAGCAGGGGCTCGTAACACCGGGGAGCTGTTTTTT. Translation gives CSVEAGARNTGELFF.

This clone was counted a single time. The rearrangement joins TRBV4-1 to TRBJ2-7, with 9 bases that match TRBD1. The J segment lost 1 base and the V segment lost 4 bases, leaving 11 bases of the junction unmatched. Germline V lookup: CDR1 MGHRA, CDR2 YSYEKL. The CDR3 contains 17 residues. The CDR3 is CASSPTVGQGVSYEQYF. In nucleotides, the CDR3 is TGCGCCAGCAGCCCGACGGTGGGACAGGGAGTTTCCTACGAGCAGTACTTC.

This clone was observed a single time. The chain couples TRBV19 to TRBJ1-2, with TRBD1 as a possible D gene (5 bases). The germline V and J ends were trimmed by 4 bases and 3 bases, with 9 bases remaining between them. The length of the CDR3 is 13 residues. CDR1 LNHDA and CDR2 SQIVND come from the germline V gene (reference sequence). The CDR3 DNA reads TGTGCCAGTAGTAAGGGGCAGCACTATGGCTACACCTTC. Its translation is CASSKGQHYGYTF. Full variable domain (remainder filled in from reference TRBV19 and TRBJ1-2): DGGITQSPKYLFRKEGQNVTLSCEQNLNHDAMYWYRQDPGQGLRLIYYSQIVNDFQKGDIAEGYSVSREKKESFPLTVTSAQKNPTAFYLCASSKGQHYGYTFGSGTRLTVV.

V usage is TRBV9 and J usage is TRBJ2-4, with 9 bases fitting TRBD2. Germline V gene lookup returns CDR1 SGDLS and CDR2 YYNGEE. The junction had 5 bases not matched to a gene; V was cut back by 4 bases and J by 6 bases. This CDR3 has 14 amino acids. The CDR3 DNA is TGTGCCAGCAGCCCCGGGACTAGCTCAAACATTCAGTACTTC. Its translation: CASSPGTSSNIQYF.

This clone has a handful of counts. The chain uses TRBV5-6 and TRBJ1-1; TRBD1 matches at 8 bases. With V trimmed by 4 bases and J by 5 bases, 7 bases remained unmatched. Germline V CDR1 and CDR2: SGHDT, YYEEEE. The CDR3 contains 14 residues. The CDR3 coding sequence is TGTGCCAGCAGCCACCGGGGACAGGCGACTGAAGCTTTCTTT. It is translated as CASSHRGQATEAFF.

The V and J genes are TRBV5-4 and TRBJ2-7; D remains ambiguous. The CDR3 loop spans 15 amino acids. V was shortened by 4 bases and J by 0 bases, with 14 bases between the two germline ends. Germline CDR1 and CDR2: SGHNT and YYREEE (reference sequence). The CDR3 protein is CASSDRLRSSYEQYF. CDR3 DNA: TGTGCCAGCAGCGATCGACTCCGGAGCTCCTACGAGCAGTACTTC.

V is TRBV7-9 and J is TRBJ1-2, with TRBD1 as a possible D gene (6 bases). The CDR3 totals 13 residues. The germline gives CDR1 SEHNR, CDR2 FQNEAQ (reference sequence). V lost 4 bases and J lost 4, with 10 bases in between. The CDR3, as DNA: TGTGCCAGCAGCTCAGGACAGATCTATGGCTACACCTTC. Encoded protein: CASSSGQIYGYTF.

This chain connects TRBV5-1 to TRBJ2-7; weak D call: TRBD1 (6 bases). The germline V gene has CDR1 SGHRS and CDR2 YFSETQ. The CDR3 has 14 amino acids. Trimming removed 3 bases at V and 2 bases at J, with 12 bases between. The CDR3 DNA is TGCGCCAGCAGCTATTCAGGGGATCCCTACGAGCAGTACTTC. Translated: CASSYSGDPYEQYF.

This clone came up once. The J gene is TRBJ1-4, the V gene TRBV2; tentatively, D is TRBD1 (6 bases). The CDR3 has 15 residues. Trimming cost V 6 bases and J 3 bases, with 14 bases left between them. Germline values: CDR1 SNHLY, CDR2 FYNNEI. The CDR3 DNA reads TGTGCCAGCAGGGGCCGGGACACCGCTAATGAAAAACTGTTTTTT. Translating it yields CASRGRDTANEKLFF. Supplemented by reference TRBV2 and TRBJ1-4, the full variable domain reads EPEVTQTPSHQVTQMGQEVILRCVPISNHLYFYWYRQILGQKVEFLVSFYNNEISEKSEIFDDQFSVERPDGSNFTLKIRSTKLEDSAMYFCASRGRDTANEKLFFGSGTQLSVL.

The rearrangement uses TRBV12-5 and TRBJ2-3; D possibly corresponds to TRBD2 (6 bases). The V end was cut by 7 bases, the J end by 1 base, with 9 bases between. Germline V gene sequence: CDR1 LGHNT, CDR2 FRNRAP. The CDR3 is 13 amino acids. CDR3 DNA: TGTGCTAGTGTGCCTAGCGGCACAGATACGCAGTATTTT. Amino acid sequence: CASVPSGTDTQYF.

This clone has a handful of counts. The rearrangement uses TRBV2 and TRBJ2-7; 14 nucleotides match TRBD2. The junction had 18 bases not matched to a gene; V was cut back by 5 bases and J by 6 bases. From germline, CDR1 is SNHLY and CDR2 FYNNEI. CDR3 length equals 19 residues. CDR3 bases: TGTGCCAGCAGTAAAACAGGACTAGCGGGAGGTCGAACTTTTGGCGAGCAGTACTTC. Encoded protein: CASSKTGLAGGRTFGEQYF.

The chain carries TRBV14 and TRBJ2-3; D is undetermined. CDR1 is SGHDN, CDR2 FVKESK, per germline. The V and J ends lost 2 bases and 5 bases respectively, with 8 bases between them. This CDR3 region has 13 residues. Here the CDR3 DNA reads TGTGCCAGCAGCCAACAGGTTGGAGATACGCAGTATTTT. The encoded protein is CASSQQVGDTQYF. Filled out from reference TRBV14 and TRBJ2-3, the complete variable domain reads EAGVTQFPSHSVIEKGQTVTLRCDPISGHDNLYWYRRVMGKEIKFLLHFVKESKQDESGMPNNRFLAERTGGTYSTLKVQPAELEDSGVYFCASSQQVGDTQYFGPGTRLTVL.

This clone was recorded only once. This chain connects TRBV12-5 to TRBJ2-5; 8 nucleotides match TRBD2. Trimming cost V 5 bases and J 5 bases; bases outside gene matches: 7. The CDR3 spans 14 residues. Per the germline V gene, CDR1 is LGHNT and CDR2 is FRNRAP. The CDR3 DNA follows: TGTGCTAGTGGTGAAGGGACTAGAGGGGAGACCCAGTACTTC. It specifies CASGEGTRGETQYF.

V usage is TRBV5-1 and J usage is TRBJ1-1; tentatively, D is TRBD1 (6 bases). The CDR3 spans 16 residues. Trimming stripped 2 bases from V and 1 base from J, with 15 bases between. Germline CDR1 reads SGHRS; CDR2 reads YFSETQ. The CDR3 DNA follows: TGCGCCAGCAGCTTTTGGACAGTCTTAGGGAACACTGAAGCTTTCTTT. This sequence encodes CASSFWTVLGNTEAFF.

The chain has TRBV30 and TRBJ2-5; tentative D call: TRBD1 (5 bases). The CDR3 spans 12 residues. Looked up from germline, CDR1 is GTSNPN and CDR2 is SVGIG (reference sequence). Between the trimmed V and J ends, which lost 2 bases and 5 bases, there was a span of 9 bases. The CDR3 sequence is CAWSRGAETQYF. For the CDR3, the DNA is TGTGCCTGGAGTAGGGGCGCGGAGACCCAGTACTTC.

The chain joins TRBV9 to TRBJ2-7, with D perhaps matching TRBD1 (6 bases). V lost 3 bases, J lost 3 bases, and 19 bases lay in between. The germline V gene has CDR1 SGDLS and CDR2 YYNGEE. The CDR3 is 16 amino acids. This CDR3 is CASSATMGDTHYEQYF. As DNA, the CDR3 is TGTGCCAGCAGCGCCACAATGGGGGACACCCACTACGAGCAGTACTTC.

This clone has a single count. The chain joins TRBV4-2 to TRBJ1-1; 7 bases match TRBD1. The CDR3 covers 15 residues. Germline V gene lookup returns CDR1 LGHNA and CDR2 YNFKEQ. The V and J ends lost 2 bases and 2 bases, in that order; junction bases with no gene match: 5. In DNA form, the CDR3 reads TGTGCCAGCAGCCAATCGACAGGGTATAACACTGAAGCTTTCTTT. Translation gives CASSQSTGYNTEAFF.

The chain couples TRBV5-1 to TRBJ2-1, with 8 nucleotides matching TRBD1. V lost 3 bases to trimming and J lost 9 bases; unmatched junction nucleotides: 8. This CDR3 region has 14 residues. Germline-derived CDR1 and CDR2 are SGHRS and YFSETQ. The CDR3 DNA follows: TGCGCCAGCAGCTCCGAACCAGGGGGCGGTGAGCAGTTCTTC. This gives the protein CASSSEPGGGEQFF.

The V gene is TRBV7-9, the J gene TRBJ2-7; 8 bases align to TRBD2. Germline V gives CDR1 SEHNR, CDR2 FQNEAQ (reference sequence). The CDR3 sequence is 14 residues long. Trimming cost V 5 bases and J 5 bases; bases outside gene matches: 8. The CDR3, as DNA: TGTGCCAGCAGCCAACTAGCGGCGGGGGACGAGCAGTACTTC. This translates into CASSQLAAGDEQYF.

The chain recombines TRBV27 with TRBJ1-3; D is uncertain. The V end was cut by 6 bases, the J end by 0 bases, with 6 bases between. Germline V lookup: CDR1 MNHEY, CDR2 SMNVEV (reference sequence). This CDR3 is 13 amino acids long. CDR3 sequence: CASRAISGNTIYF. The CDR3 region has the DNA TGTGCCAGCAGGGCCATCTCTGGAAACACCATATATTTT.

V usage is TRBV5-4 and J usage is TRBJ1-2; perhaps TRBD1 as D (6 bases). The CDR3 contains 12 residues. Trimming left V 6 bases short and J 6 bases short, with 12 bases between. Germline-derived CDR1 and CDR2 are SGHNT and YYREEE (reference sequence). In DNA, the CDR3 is TGTGCCAGCACCCTAGGGGGAAATGGCTACACCTTC. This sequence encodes CASTLGGNGYTF. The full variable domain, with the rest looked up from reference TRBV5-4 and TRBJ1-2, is ETGVTQSPTHLIKTRGQQVTLRCSSQSGHNTVSWYQQALGQGPQFIFQYYREEENGRGNFPPRFSGLQFPNYSSELNVNALELDDSALYLCASTLGGNGYTFGSGTRLTVV.

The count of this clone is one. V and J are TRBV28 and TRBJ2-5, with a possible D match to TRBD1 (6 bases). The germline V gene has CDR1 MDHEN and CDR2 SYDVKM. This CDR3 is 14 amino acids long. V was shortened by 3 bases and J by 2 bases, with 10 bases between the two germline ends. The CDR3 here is CASSFGGQQETQYF. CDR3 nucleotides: TGTGCCAGCAGTTTTGGTGGACAGCAAGAGACCCAGTACTTC.

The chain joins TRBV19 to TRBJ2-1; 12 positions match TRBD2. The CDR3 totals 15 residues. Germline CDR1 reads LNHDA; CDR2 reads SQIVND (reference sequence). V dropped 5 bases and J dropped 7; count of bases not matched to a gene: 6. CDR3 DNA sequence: TGTGCCAGTAGTGTACTAGCGGGAGGAGGAAATGAGCAGTTCTTC. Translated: CASSVLAGGGNEQFF.

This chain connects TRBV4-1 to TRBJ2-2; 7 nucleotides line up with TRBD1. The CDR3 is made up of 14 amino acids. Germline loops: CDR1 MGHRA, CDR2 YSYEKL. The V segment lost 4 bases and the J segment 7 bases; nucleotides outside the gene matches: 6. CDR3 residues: CASSLRQGSGELFF. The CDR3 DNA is TGCGCCAGCAGCCTCCGACAGGGAAGCGGGGAGCTGTTTTTT.

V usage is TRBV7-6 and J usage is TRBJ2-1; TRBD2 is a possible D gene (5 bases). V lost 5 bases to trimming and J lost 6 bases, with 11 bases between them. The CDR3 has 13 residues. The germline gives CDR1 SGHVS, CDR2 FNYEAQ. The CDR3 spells CASSPRVGNEQFF. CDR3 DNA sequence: TGTGCCAGCAGCCCGAGGGTAGGCAATGAGCAGTTCTTC.

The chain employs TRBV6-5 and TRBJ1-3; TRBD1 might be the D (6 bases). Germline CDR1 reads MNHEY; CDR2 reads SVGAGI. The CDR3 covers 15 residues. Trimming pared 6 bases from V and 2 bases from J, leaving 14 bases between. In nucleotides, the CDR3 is TGTGCCAGCAGCGACGACAGGTACCCTGGAAACACCATATATTTT. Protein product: CASSDDRYPGNTIYF.